This TCR beta chain was observed in a study of cytomegalovirus exposure and HLA in healthy donors. Overall study findings and caveats: Researchers reported in a later analysis that a missense DCLRE1C variant was tied to TCR beta V- and J-gene trimming. The study reported that TCR beta sequences accurately predicted HLA-A and HLA-B alleles in most subjects. Per a later analysis, roughly 17,000 TCR beta sequences showed association with HLA alleles at 0.05 false discovery rate. Segments of the TCR beta V type were, in most cases, productive about 90% or about 30% of the time in an earlier analysis.

Turning to this clone: Its antigen is unknown.

Researchers ran the PCR with 60 Vbeta and 13 Jbeta primers. Generated by immunoSEQ multiplex PCR, the TCRdb table keeps only in-frame clones and is missing some. There are 90,000 to 150,000 clones in the sample; 70% to 80% occur only once, and 10% to 15% lies in the top ten. Per the germline V gene, CDR1 is SEHNR and CDR2 is FQNEAQ (reference sequence). V gave up 4 bases and J gave up 2 bases, with 20 bases separating them. CDR3 length equals 17 residues. V and J are TRBV7-9 and TRBJ1-1, with D uncertain. This clonotype was sampled from a woman aged 40 to 50 in good health and CMV-seropositive. The specimen was PBMCs. CDR3 amino acids: CASSSPERVVGNTEAFF. CDR3 bases: TGTGCCAGCAGCTCCCCGGAGAGGGTAGTAGGAAACACTGAAGCTTTCTTT. The complete variable domain, with remaining parts taken from reference TRBV7-9 and TRBJ1-1, reads DTGVSQNPRHKITKRGQNVTFRCDPISEHNRLYWYRQTLGQGPEFLTYFQNEAQLEKSRLLSDRFSAERPKGSFSTLEIQRTEQGDSAMYLCASSSPERVVGNTEAFFGQGTRLTVV.